This T cell receptor beta chain was recovered during a study of human T cells and chemical hapten exposure. Study-level background: 2% DPC applied to an approximately 2 cm by approximately 2 cm arm area sensitized donors.

TCRdb called the RACE reads again in MiXCR, with one record for every CDR3 protein. The table includes about 110,000 distinct CDR3 sequences, about 10% detected once. This clonotype occurred a few times. Its antigen is undetermined. Whole-study results and caveats: PT1 expanded TCR numbers tracked positively with patch test score. Among expanded TCRs, significantly more large CDR3 similarity clusters formed than among controls.

Time point noted: patch test 1, 2 weeks after DPC sensitization. The treatment denotes: therapeutic diphenylcyclopropenone sensitization with weekly scalp DPC. RNA extraction used unfractionated whole blood as the source of total RNA. The V and J ends lost 0 bases and 3 bases respectively, with 13 bases between them. CDR1 MGHRA and CDR2 YSYEKL come from the germline V gene. The CDR3 is made up of 16 amino acids. The starting material was whole blood, obtained in connection with sensitization to the hapten diphenylcyclopropenone (DPC). This sequence was found in a woman aged 40 to 50 with alopecia areata. Some clones in this sample may be carry-over from other donors' samples. The chain carries TRBV4-1 and TRBJ2-3; D tentatively fits TRBD1 or TRBD2 (6 bases each). The CDR3 region is CASSQEGGHGTDTQYF. The CDR3 DNA follows: TGCGCCAGCAGCCAAGAGGGGGGCCACGGAACAGATACGCAGTATTTT.